This paragraph reports one T cell receptor beta chain. These data originate in a study of blood T cell repertoires in COVID-19. Study-wide background: T cells, B-cell-depleted T cells, or PBMCs provided the cDNA or gDNA that served as material.

TCRdb's copy holds only in-frame clones and misses some; the assay was immunoSEQ multiplex PCR. Seen here are 300,000 to 350,000 clones, 88% observed once, and the top ten hold 1.5% to 2%. V lost 0 bases to trimming and J lost 9 bases, with 15 bases between them. CDR3 length: 15 amino acids. Germline V gene lookup returns CDR1 LGHNA and CDR2 YSLEER. This chain uses TRBV4-3 with TRBJ2-1, with D possibly TRBD2 on 7 matching bases. Sequencing was carried out using peripheral blood. The origin of this receptor is a woman in her twenties or thirties with COVID-19, enrolled during active disease. CDR3 amino acids: CASSQEGGAFGEQFF. The CDR3, as DNA: TGCGCCAGCAGCCAAGAAGGGGGGGCCTTTGGTGAGCAGTTCTTC.